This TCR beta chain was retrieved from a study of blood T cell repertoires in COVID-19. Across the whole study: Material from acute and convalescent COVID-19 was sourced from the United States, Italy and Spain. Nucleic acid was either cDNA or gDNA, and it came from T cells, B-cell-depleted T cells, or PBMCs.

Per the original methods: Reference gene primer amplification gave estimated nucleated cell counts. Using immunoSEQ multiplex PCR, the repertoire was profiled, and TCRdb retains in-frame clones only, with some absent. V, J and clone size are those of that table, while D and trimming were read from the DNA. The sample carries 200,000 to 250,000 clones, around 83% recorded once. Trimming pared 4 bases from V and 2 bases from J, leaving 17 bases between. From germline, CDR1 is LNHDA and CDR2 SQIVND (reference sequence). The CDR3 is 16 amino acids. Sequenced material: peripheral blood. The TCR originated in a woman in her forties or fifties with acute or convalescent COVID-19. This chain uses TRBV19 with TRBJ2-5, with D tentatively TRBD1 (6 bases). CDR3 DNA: TGTGCCAGTAGTAGGACCTATGGACAGAAACAAGAGACCCAGTACTTC. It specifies CASSRTYGQKQETQYF. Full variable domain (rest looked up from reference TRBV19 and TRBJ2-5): DGGITQSPKYLFRKEGQNVTLSCEQNLNHDAMYWYRQDPGQGLRLIYYSQIVNDFQKGDIAEGYSVSREKKESFPLTVTSAQKNPTAFYLCASSRTYGQKQETQYFGPGTRLLVL.